Listed below are T cell receptor beta chains from one sample, sequenced in a study of blood T cell repertoires in COVID-19. The assay was immunoSEQ multiplex PCR, and TCRdb's table has in-frame clones only and misses some. The sample includes fewer than 50,000 clones, around 89% of them seen just once. The sequencing input was peripheral blood. The receptors shown here come from a man between 60 and 75 years old with active or convalescent COVID-19. The CDR3 runs from the conserved cysteine through the conserved F or W. D genes are given only for firm matches. Where a row states a size, it is once, few, many or the class of an expanded clone; other rows omit it.

j_call,clone_size,d_call,v_call,cdr3_nt,cdr3_aa
TRBJ2-2,-,TRBD1,TRBV9,TGTGCCAGCAGCGCCCCCGGGACAGGGGTCTACAAATCCGGGGAGCTGTTTTTT,CASSAPGTGVYKSGELFF
TRBJ1-2,-,-,TRBV30,TGTGCCTGGAGATTAGGAGGAGGCTATGGCTACACCTTC,CAWRLGGGYGYTF
TRBJ2-7,-,-,TRBV28,TGTGCCAGCAGTCCGGCGGCGGGGCGTTTCCACGAGCAGTACTTC,CASSPAAGRFHEQYF
TRBJ2-3,-,-,TRBV11-2,TGTGCCAGCAGCAAAATCGGACAAGGAGCTAGCACAGATACGCAGTATTTT,CASSKIGQGASTDTQYF
TRBJ2-1,medium-sized,TRBD1,TRBV2,TGTGCCAGCAGTGAAGCGGGACAGGGAATCGATGAGCAGTTCTTC,CASSEAGQGIDEQFF
TRBJ2-7,-,TRBD2,TRBV12-3/TRBV12-4,TGTGCCAGCAGTTTAGGCGGGAGCGAGCAGTACTTC,CASSLGGSEQYF
TRBJ2-3,-,-,TRBV3-1/TRBV3-2,TGTGCCAGCAGCCAAGGAGGACTTAACACAGATACGCAGTATTTT,CASSQGGLNTDTQYF
TRBJ2-1,-,TRBD2,TRBV5-4,TGTGCCAGCAGCCCGGCAGGACTAGCGGGAAACAATGAGCAGTTCTTC,CASSPAGLAGNNEQFF
TRBJ1-3,-,-,TRBV5-3,TGTGCCAGAAGCGCCGACAGACGGCAAGGTCGCTCTGGAAACACCATATATTTT,CARSADRRQGRSGNTIYF
TRBJ1-5,-,TRBD1,TRBV10-3,TGTGCCATCAGCACCGGGACAGGGATAAATCAGCCCCAGCATTTT,CAISTGTGINQPQHF
TRBJ1-3,-,-,TRBV14,TGTGCCAGCAGCCAAGAGGTCGGGGGAAACACCATATATTTT,CASSQEVGGNTIYF
TRBJ2-2,once,-,TRBV7-2,TGTGCCAGCAGCTTCCCGGGTCCGAACACCGGGGAGCTGTTTTTT,CASSFPGPNTGELFF
TRBJ2-7,-,TRBD2,TRBV7-2,TGTGCCAGCAGCTTTCGGCGGGGGGCCTACGAGCAGTACTTC,CASSFRRGAYEQYF
TRBJ2-5,-,-,TRBV9,TGTGCCAGCAGCGCCACAGTCCAAGAGACCCAGTACTTC,CASSATVQETQYF
TRBJ1-5,-,TRBD1,TRBV30,TGTGCCTCGAACTCTGGACAGGTGGATCAGCCCCAGCATTTT,CASNSGQVDQPQHF
TRBJ2-1,-,TRBD2,TRBV14,TGTGCCAGCAGCTCTCGATTGACTAGCGGACCTAATGAGCAGTTCTTC,CASSSRLTSGPNEQFF
TRBJ1-5,-,-,TRBV20-1,TGCAGTGCCGGGTGGCCCCAGCATTTT,CSAGWPQHF
TRBJ1-5,-,-,TRBV6-2/TRBV6-3,TGTGCCAGCAGTTCAAGCCAGGGAGGATTAGTCAATCAGCCCCAGCATTTT,CASSSSQGGLVNQPQHF
TRBJ1-6,-,-,TRBV4-1,TGCGCCAGCAGCCAAGAAACAGGCAGCTCCTATAATTCACCCCTCCACTTT,CASSQETGSSYNSPLHF
TRBJ1-4,-,TRBD1,TRBV13,TGTGCCAGCAGCCCTACAGGGGTAGGGGATGAAAAACTGTTTTTT,CASSPTGVGDEKLFF
TRBJ1-4,-,TRBD1,TRBV7-8,TGTGCCAGCAGTTTGACACCGGGACAGGCGCATGAAAAACTGTTTTTT,CASSLTPGQAHEKLFF
TRBJ2-1,-,-,TRBV5-1,TGCGCCAGCGGGCATGGGTTTGTCCAGTTCTTC,CASGHGFVQFF
TRBJ2-3,once,-,TRBV28,TGTGCCAGCAGTAGCGGTCCACATACGCAGTATTTT,CASSSGPHTQYF
TRBJ2-5,-,-,TRBV14,TGTGCCAGCAGCCAAGATGAGAAGGGGTCTTTGGAGACCCAGTACTTC,CASSQDEKGSLETQYF
TRBJ1-2,-,TRBD1,TRBV7-2,TGTGCCAGCAGCCCAGGGACAGGATACTATGGCTACACCTTC,CASSPGTGYYGYTF
TRBJ2-7,-,-,TRBV9,TGTGCCAGCAGCGGCCTCTCTGCGGGTAACTACGAGCAGTACTTC,CASSGLSAGNYEQYF
TRBJ2-5,-,TRBD2,TRBV5-1,TGCGCCAGCAGCCGGACCTTAGCGGGGCAAGAGACCCAGTACTTC,CASSRTLAGQETQYF
TRBJ2-7,few,TRBD2,TRBV7-6,TGTGCCAGCAGTCGGACTAGTTCGATATCCTACGAGCAGTACTTC,CASSRTSSISYEQYF
TRBJ1-3,-,TRBD1,TRBV4-1,TGCGCCAGCAGCCAACCACAGGGGTTCCGAAACACCATATATTTT,CASSQPQGFRNTIYF
TRBJ2-5,-,-,TRBV4-1,TGCGCCAGCAGCCATTCTCGTAGCGGAGAAGAGACCCAGTACTTC,CASSHSRSGEETQYF
TRBJ2-6,-,-,TRBV5-1,TGCGCCAGCAGCTTAGCGGCGTTCTCTGGGGCCAACGTCCTGACTTTC,CASSLAAFSGANVLTF
TRBJ2-1,-,TRBD2,TRBV6-2/TRBV6-3,TGTGCCAGCAGTTACCTGGCTAGCGGCCTCTACAATGAGCAGTTCTTC,CASSYLASGLYNEQFF
TRBJ2-3,-,-,TRBV3-1/TRBV3-2,TGTGCCAGCAGCCAAGAGAGCGGGAGCACAGATACGCAGTATTTT,CASSQESGSTDTQYF
TRBJ2-4,-,-,TRBV5-1,TGCGCCAGCAGCTTGGGACAGAATGGGAACATTCAGTACTTC,CASSLGQNGNIQYF
TRBJ1-5,-,-,TRBV19,TGTGCCAGTAGTATAATAGGATGGGCAAGAGATGGCAATCAGCCCCAGCATTTT,CASSIIGWARDGNQPQHF
TRBJ1-2,-,-,TRBV5-1,TGCGCCAGCAGCTTGGCTCTCACCCATAGAAACTATGGCTACACCTTC,CASSLALTHRNYGYTF
TRBJ1-1,-,-,TRBV28,TGTGCCAGCAGCCCTCTTCGGGAAGAAGCTTTCTTT,CASSPLREEAFF
TRBJ2-7,-,TRBD2,TRBV29-1,TGCAGCGTGGGAATAGCGGGAGGGTCTACGGGGCAGTACTTC,CSVGIAGGSTGQYF
TRBJ2-5,-,TRBD2,TRBV3-1/TRBV3-2,TGTGCCAGCAGCCTCGAGCATGGAGCGGGAGGGGGAGAGACCCAGTACTTC,CASSLEHGAGGGETQYF
TRBJ2-2,few,TRBD2,TRBV7-3,TGTGCCAGCAGCTTAAACGCGGGAGCCTATACCGGGGAGCTGTTTTTT,CASSLNAGAYTGELFF
TRBJ1-1,-,-,TRBV5-4,TGTGCCAGCAGACCGGGACTCAGAGACGAAGCTTTCTTT,CASRPGLRDEAFF
TRBJ1-1,-,TRBD1,TRBV28,TGTGCCAGCAGTTTCCCCGCCGGACAGGCGCCTGAAGCTTTCTTT,CASSFPAGQAPEAFF
TRBJ2-3,-,TRBD2,TRBV3-1/TRBV3-2,TGTGCCAGCAGCCAGTATATTAGCGGGAGTGGCGCAGATACGCAGTATTTT,CASSQYISGSGADTQYF
TRBJ2-3,-,-,TRBV21-1,TGTGCCAGCAGCAGGCGGCCAGATACGCAGTATTTT,CASSRRPDTQYF